A selection of T cell receptor beta chains follows, all from one sample in a study of T cell responses to AZD1222 COVID-19 vaccine. Data came from immunoSEQ multiplex PCR; TCRdb stores just in-frame clones and leaves some out. Seen here are 120,000 to 150,000 clones, nearly 90% observed once, and the top ten hold 4.5% to 6.5%. The sample in question was peripheral blood, obtained on day 0 of AZD1222 vaccination. These receptors were collected from an adult in good health. Both conserved end residues are part of each CDR3. A D gene is named only where the DNA matches it firmly. A row's size may be missing; if present it is once, few, many or a size class.

>15|TRBJ1-4|once|TRBV27|NA
CASSSGGTANEKLFF
TGTGCCAGCAGTTCTGGGGGCACGGCTAATGAAAAACTGTTTTTT
>15|TRBJ1-3|NA|TRBV27|NA
CASSLAAASGNTIYF
TGTGCCAGCAGTTTGGCGGCGGCCTCTGGAAACACCATATATTTT
>15|TRBJ1-2|NA|TRBV4-1|NA
CASSPPPGARDGYTF
TGCGCCAGCAGCCCACCACCCGGGGCTCGGGATGGCTACACCTTC
>12|TRBJ1-6|NA|TRBV6-5|NA
CASNRPDSPLHF
TGTGCCAGCAACCGACCAGATTCACCCCTCCACTTT
>12|TRBJ2-7|NA|TRBV24-1|NA
CATSDRDYEQYF
TGTGCCACCAGTGATCGGGACTACGAGCAGTACTTC
>15|TRBJ1-1|NA|TRBV7-6|NA
CASSAQPQTGTEAFF
TGTGCCAGCAGCGCTCAACCCCAGACGGGGACTGAAGCTTTCTTT
>13|TRBJ2-7|NA|TRBV9|NA
CASSPQGAYEQYF
TGTGCCAGCAGCCCTCAGGGAGCTTACGAGCAGTACTTC
>15|TRBJ1-4|NA|TRBV4-3|NA
CASSQDLGGNEKLFF
TGCGCCAGCAGCCAAGATTTGGGGGGGAATGAAAAACTGTTTTTT
>16|TRBJ2-1|NA|TRBV13|NA
CASSPQRGSSYNEQFF
TGTGCCAGCAGCCCACAGCGTGGAAGCTCCTACAATGAGCAGTTCTTC
>13|TRBJ1-1|NA|TRBV6-1|NA
CASGDPINTEAFF
TGTGCCAGCGGGGACCCAATCAACACTGAAGCTTTCTTT
>15|TRBJ1-4|once|TRBV28|NA
CASRFPRGTNEKLFF
TGTGCCAGCCGATTTCCCCGTGGCACTAATGAAAAACTGTTTTTT
>14|TRBJ1-1|NA|TRBV19|NA
CASSSWGASTEAFF
TGTGCCAGTAGTAGTTGGGGGGCGAGCACTGAAGCTTTCTTT
>14|TRBJ1-2|NA|TRBV2|NA
CASSDRGYGSGYTF
TGTGCCAGCAGTGATCGGGGATACGGATCTGGCTACACCTTC
>15|TRBJ1-5|few|TRBV2|TRBD1
CAIRGGTGQDQPQHF
TGTGCCATCCGGGGGGGGACAGGTCAAGATCAGCCCCAGCATTTT
>13|TRBJ1-4|NA|TRBV5-1|TRBD1
CASSQGGGEKLFF
TGCGCCAGCAGTCAGGGGGGCGGTGAAAAACTGTTTTTT
>17|TRBJ2-2|NA|TRBV6-2/TRBV6-3|NA
CASSSPRGRVYPGELFF
TGTGCCAGCAGCAGTCCTCGGGGGCGGGTCTATCCCGGGGAGCTGTTTTTT
>17|TRBJ2-1|NA|TRBV24-1|TRBD2
CATSEPTGTRKSHEQFF
TGTGCCACCAGTGAACCCACCGGGACTAGGAAATCTCATGAGCAGTTCTTC
>14|TRBJ1-5|NA|TRBV5-4|TRBD1
CASSSQGPDQPQHF
TGTGCCAGCAGCTCACAGGGGCCGGATCAGCCCCAGCATTTT
>15|TRBJ1-6|NA|TRBV28|NA
CASGETGQRDSPLHF
TGTGCCAGCGGGGAAACAGGACAGAGGGATTCACCCCTCCACTTT
>15|TRBJ1-1|NA|TRBV3-1/TRBV3-2|NA
CASSQDWGASTEAFF
TGTGCCAGCAGCCAAGATTGGGGGGCGAGCACTGAAGCTTTCTTT
>11|TRBJ2-7|NA|TRBV20-1|NA
CSARYPYEQYF
TGCAGTGCTCGCTACCCCTACGAGCAGTACTTC
>15|TRBJ2-7|NA|TRBV27|TRBD1
CASSPGTGQGREQYF
TGTGCCAGCAGTCCCGGGACAGGACAAGGTCGTGAGCAGTACTTC
>17|TRBJ2-6|NA|TRBV5-5|TRBD1
CASSSRTGYSGANVLTF
TGTGCCAGCAGTTCCCGGACAGGCTACTCTGGGGCCAACGTCCTGACTTTC
>14|TRBJ2-1|NA|TRBV5-4|NA
CASSRTGNYNEQFF
TGTGCCAGCAGCCGGACTGGAAACTACAATGAGCAGTTCTTC
>11|TRBJ2-7|few|TRBV29-1|NA
CSVGGLYEQYF
TGCAGCGTTGGGGGGCTCTACGAGCAGTACTTC
>14|TRBJ1-4|NA|TRBV29-1|TRBD1
CSVADRGLGEKLFF
TGCAGCGTTGCGGACAGGGGGCTCGGTGAAAAACTGTTTTTT
>14|TRBJ1-6|once|TRBV5-5|NA
CASSLSQGNSPLHF
TGTGCCAGCAGCTTGTCCCAGGGAAATTCACCCCTCCACTTT
>12|TRBJ2-5|NA|TRBV28|NA
CASSWGLETQYF
TGTGCCAGCAGTTGGGGGCTGGAGACCCAGTACTTC
>14|TRBJ2-7|few|TRBV2|NA
CASSRQGSSYEQYF
TGTGCCAGCAGTAGGCAGGGGAGCTCCTACGAGCAGTACTTC
>14|TRBJ1-4|NA|TRBV14|NA
CASSQQQGYEKLFF
TGTGCCAGCAGCCAACAACAGGGTTATGAAAAACTGTTTTTT
>14|TRBJ2-2|once|TRBV2|TRBD1
CASIRDSNTGELFF
TGTGCCAGCATCAGGGACAGCAACACCGGGGAGCTGTTTTTT
>17|TRBJ2-3|NA|TRBV9|NA
CASSVGVSWGGTDTQYF
TGTGCCAGCAGCGTAGGGGTTAGTTGGGGGGGCACAGATACGCAGTATTTT
>15|TRBJ2-4|NA|TRBV6-5|NA
CASSYSRGAKNIQYF
TGTGCCAGCAGTTACTCGAGAGGAGCCAAAAACATTCAGTACTTC
>16|TRBJ2-1|NA|TRBV18|TRBD2
CASSPPGLAGINEQFF
TGTGCCAGCTCACCACCGGGACTAGCGGGAATAAATGAGCAGTTCTTC
>15|TRBJ2-2|NA|TRBV7-2|NA
CASSKTGSNTGELFF
TGTGCCAGCAGCAAAACAGGGTCGAACACCGGGGAGCTGTTTTTT
>13|TRBJ2-4|NA|TRBV12-3/TRBV12-4|TRBD1
CASSRQGWTIQYF
TGTGCCAGCAGCAGACAGGGTTGGACCATTCAGTACTTC
>12|TRBJ2-1|NA|TRBV10-3|NA
CAISGTNNEQFF
TGTGCCATCAGTGGGACTAACAATGAGCAGTTCTTC
>18|TRBJ2-5|NA|TRBV18|TRBD1
CASSALPSWTGGGETQYF
TGTGCCAGCTCAGCCCTCCCCTCGTGGACAGGGGGCGGAGAGACCCAGTACTTC
>14|TRBJ2-4|NA|TRBV5-1|NA
CASRVPGAGNIQYF
TGCGCCAGCAGGGTCCCAGGGGCTGGAAACATTCAGTACTTC
>16|TRBJ1-2|few|TRBV7-2|TRBD1
CASSPRAGQANYGYTF
TGTGCCAGCAGCCCACGGGCAGGACAGGCTAACTATGGCTACACCTTC
>15|TRBJ2-3|NA|TRBV28|NA
CASSLPGASADTQYF
TGTGCCAGCAGTTTACCCGGGGCCTCGGCAGATACGCAGTATTTT
>17|TRBJ2-3|NA|TRBV5-1|NA
CASSLAAVGSLSDTQYF
TGCGCCAGCAGCTTGGCCGCAGTCGGGAGTCTTTCAGATACGCAGTATTTT
>13|TRBJ1-1|NA|TRBV29-1|NA
CSVEDNLNTEAFF
TGCAGCGTTGAAGATAACCTGAACACTGAAGCTTTCTTT
>18|TRBJ2-3|NA|TRBV15|NA
CATSRGILLATLTDTQYF
TGTGCCACCAGCAGAGGAATCCTACTAGCTACGCTCACAGATACGCAGTATTTT
>13|TRBJ1-1|once|TRBV7-3|NA
CASSSARGTEAFF
TGTGCCAGCAGCTCCGCGAGGGGGACTGAAGCTTTCTTT